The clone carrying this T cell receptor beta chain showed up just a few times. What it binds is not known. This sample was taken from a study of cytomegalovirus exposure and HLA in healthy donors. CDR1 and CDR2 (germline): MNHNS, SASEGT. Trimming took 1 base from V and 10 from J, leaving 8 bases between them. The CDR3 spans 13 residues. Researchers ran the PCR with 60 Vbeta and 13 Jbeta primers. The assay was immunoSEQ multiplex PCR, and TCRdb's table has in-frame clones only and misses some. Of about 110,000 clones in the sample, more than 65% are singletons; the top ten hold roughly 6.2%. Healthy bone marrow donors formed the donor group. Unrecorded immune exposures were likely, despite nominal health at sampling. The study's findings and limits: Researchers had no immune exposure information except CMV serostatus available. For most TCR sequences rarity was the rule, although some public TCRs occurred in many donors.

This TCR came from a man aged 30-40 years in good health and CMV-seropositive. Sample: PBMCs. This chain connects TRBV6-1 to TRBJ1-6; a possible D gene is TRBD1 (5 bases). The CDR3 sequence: CASSEVRGSPLHF. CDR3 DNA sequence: TGTGCCAGCAGTGAAGTAAGGGGATCACCCCTCCACTTT.